These T cell receptor beta chains were read from a single sample in a study of Graves' ophthalmopathy and Graves' hyperthyroidism. TCRdb redid the calling of the multiplex PCR reads with MiXCR, one entry per CDR3 protein. The table records some 750,000 distinct CDR3 sequences, 35% to 50% of them present only once. Sequencing was done on a sample of peripheral blood. Receptors originate from an adult man with Graves' ophthalmopathy. Both conserved end residues are part of each CDR3. Each record gives: V gene, D gene, J gene, clone size, CDR3 protein, CDR3 DNA. A D gene is named only where the DNA matches it firmly. Some rows mark clone size as missing; the rest say once, few, many or name a class of expanded clone.

TRBV10-3	.	TRBJ2-3	.	CAISPALLTDTQYF	TGTGCCATCAGCCCGGCTCTATTAACAGATACGCAGTATTTT
TRBV10-1	.	TRBJ1-5	.	CASRLRTAEIQLSNQPQHF	TGCGCCAGCAGGCTCCGGACGGCTGAGATTCAATTAAGCAATCAGCCCCAGCATTTT
TRBV7-2	TRBD2	TRBJ2-5	many	CASRFSGMETQYF	TGTGCCAGCAGGTTTAGCGGGATGGAGACCCAGTACTTC
TRBV25-1	.	TRBJ2-3	.	CASSEYLGADTQYF	TGTGCCAGCAGTGAATATCTGGGGGCCGATACGCAGTATTTT
TRBV5-6	.	TRBJ2-7	.	CASSLLRRSYEQYF	TGTGCCAGCAGCTTGTTACGGAGGTCCTACGAGCAGTACTTC
TRBV6-4	.	TRBJ2-7	.	CASSDQDKDYEQYF	TGTGCCAGCAGTGACCAGGACAAGGACTACGAGCAGTACTTC
TRBV6-5	.	TRBJ2-6	many	CASSYSHSSGANVLTF	TGTGCCAGCAGTTACTCGCACAGCTCTGGGGCCAACGTCCTGACTTTC
TRBV19	TRBD1	TRBJ1-1	once	CASSTTGTAFF	TGTGCCAGTAGTACGACAGGGACGGCTTTCTTT
TRBV7-9	.	TRBJ2-7	many	CASSDGLRAVEQYF	TGTGCCAGCAGCGATGGGCTAAGGGCCGTCGAGCAGTACTTC
TRBV7-2	.	TRBJ1-1	many	CASSPSQITGRAFF	TGTGCCAGCAGCCCATCGCAGATTACCGGTCGAGCTTTCTTT
TRBV6-5	.	TRBJ1-3	.	CASSYSRGRGNTIYF	TGTGCCAGCAGTTACTCGAGGGGACGTGGAAACACCATATATTTT
TRBV7-8	.	TRBJ2-7	once	CASSRGAGKYEQYF	TGCGCCAGCAGCCGCGGCGCCGGGAAGTACGAGCAGTACTTC
TRBV10-3	.	TRBJ1-3	.	CASTHFGGSGNTIYF	TGTGCCAGCACCCATTTTGGTGGCTCTGGAAACACCATATATTTT
TRBV29-1	TRBD1	TRBJ1-2	many	CSVTGLDGYTF	TGCAGCGTGACAGGGTTGGATGGCTACACCTTC
TRBV10-3	.	TRBJ2-2	.	CATRIPTGELFF	TGTGCCACCCGTATTCCCACCGGGGAGCTGTTTTTT
TRBV5-6	.	TRBJ1-2	few	CASSLRSHYGYTF	TGTGCCAGCAGCTTGCGCAGCCACTATGGCTACACCTTC
TRBV6-2/TRBV6-3	.	TRBJ1-1	.	CASREDRSNTEAFF	TGTGCCAGCAGGGAAGACAGGTCGAACACTGAAGCTTTCTTT
TRBV7-9	.	TRBJ2-5	many	CASSTENQETQYF	TGTGCCAGCAGTACAGAGAACCAAGAGACCCAGTACTTC
TRBV7-9	TRBD1	TRBJ2-5	.	CASSSRDRGTGETQYF	TGTGCCAGCAGCTCCCGGGACAGGGGGACCGGGGAGACCCAGTACTTC
TRBV2	TRBD2	TRBJ2-7	.	CASSPFREGYEQYF	TGTGCCAGCAGTCCCTTCCGGGAGGGCTACGAGCAGTACTTC
TRBV7-9	TRBD2	TRBJ2-2	.	CASSRDQLAILNTGELFF	TGCGCCAGCAGCCGGGACCAACTAGCGATCCTGAACACCGGGGAGCTGTTTTTT
TRBV7-9	.	TRBJ2-2	many	CASSLNPAQGTGELFF	TGTGCCAGCAGCCTAAATCCGGCCCAGGGGACCGGGGAGCTGTTTTTT
TRBV11-2	TRBD1	TRBJ1-5	few	CASSLETGPYQPQHF	TGTGCCAGCAGCTTAGAGACAGGGCCTTATCAGCCCCAGCATTTT
TRBV20-1	.	TRBJ1-6	.	CSAEPAAGEDNSPLHF	TGCAGTGCTGAACCAGCGGCAGGGGAAGATAATTCACCCCTCCACTTT
TRBV25-1	.	TRBJ2-2	.	CASQDDTGELFF	TGTGCCAGCCAAGATGACACCGGGGAGCTGTTTTTT
TRBV24-1	TRBD1	TRBJ2-7	few	CASSSPRLQGAGYYEQYF	TGTGCCAGCAGTTCCCCAAGGCTACAGGGGGCCGGGTACTACGAGCAGTACTTC
TRBV27	TRBD1	TRBJ1-1	.	CASSLSATGATEAFF	TGTGCCAGCAGTTTATCGGCTACAGGGGCTACTGAAGCTTTCTTT
TRBV10-1	.	TRBJ1-1	.	CAPAGDTEAFF	TGCGCCCCGGCAGGAGACACTGAAGCTTTCTTT
TRBV6-5	TRBD2	TRBJ2-7	.	CASVKAGGSYEQYF	TGTGCCAGCGTTAAGGCGGGGGGATCCTACGAGCAGTACTTC
TRBV11-1	.	TRBJ1-1	few	CASSLSGGVTEAFF	TGTGCCAGCAGTTTATCGGGCGGGGTCACTGAAGCTTTCTTT
TRBV10-2	.	TRBJ2-7	many	CASTSDWGDEQYF	TGCGCCAGCACCTCCGATTGGGGGGACGAGCAGTACTTC
TRBV20-1	TRBD2	TRBJ2-5	few	CSAPAGLAGALETQYF	TGCAGTGCCCCGGCGGGACTAGCGGGAGCATTGGAGACCCAGTACTTC
TRBV7-2	.	TRBJ1-1	few	CASSLVAGSTMNTEAFF	TGTGCCAGCAGCTTAGTCGCAGGGTCGACCATGAACACTGAAGCTTTCTTT
TRBV7-3	.	TRBJ2-2	few	CASSPTVSNTGELFF	TGTGCCAGCAGTCCCACGGTCAGCAACACCGGGGAGCTGTTTTTT
TRBV11-2	.	TRBJ1-1	.	CASSSGSLGEAFF	TGTGCCAGCAGCTCGGGATCCCTGGGGGAAGCTTTCTTT
TRBV2	.	TRBJ1-4	.	CASSYGGQSTNEKLFF	TGTGCCAGCAGTTACGGTGGACAGTCAACTAATGAAAAACTGTTTTTT
TRBV10-3	TRBD1	TRBJ2-7	.	CASSYSDRTGGYEQHF	TGTGCCAGCAGTTACTCAGATCGGACAGGGGGCTACGAGCAGCACTTC
TRBV29-1	.	TRBJ1-5	many	CSVGTSNQPQHF	TGCAGCGTGGGGACAAGCAATCAGCCCCAGCATTTT
TRBV7-2	.	TRBJ1-5	many	CASSLVGSGVGNQPQHF	TGTGCCAGCAGCTTAGTGGGGTCTGGGGTCGGCAATCAGCCCCAGCATTTT
TRBV29-1	TRBD2	TRBJ2-5	.	CSVGTSGGYQETQYF	TGCAGCGTTGGGACTAGCGGGGGGTACCAAGAGACCCAGTACTTC
TRBV2	TRBD1	TRBJ1-1	.	CASGDRGSTEAFF	TGTGCCAGCGGGGACAGGGGGAGTACTGAAGCCTTCTTT
TRBV9	TRBD1	TRBJ2-2	.	CASSARQGGNTGELFF	TGTGCCAGCAGCGCACGACAGGGGGGGAACACCGGGGAGCTGTTTTTT
TRBV11-1	.	TRBJ1-1	few	CASSQDPYGTEAFF	TGTGCCAGCAGCCAAGATCCGTACGGGACTGAAGCTTTCTTT
TRBV10-3	.	TRBJ1-3	.	CASSYIAGSGSTIYF	TGTGCCAGCAGTTACATTGCGGGCTCTGGAAGCACCATATATTTT
TRBV6-1	.	TRBJ2-7	once	CASTTTGGWIYEQYF	TGTGCCAGCACAACGACAGGCGGTTGGATTTACGAGCAGTACTTC
TRBV30	.	TRBJ2-5	few	CAWQGLMETQYF	TGTGCCTGGCAGGGATTGATGGAGACCCAGTACTTC
TRBV10-3	.	TRBJ2-7	.	CAISESGAPGNEQYF	TGTGCCATCAGTGAGTCAGGGGCCCCCGGCAACGAGCAGTACTTC
TRBV29-1	.	TRBJ2-1	few	CSVSNPRQGGNNEQFF	TGCAGCGTGTCAAACCCCCGACAGGGAGGGAACAATGAGCAGTTCTTC
TRBV10-3	TRBD2	TRBJ2-5	.	CAISDEAGGETQYF	TGTGCCATCAGTGACGAGGCGGGAGGAGAGACCCAGTACTTC
TRBV7-9	TRBD2	TRBJ2-7	.	CASSLALAGDNRKQYF	TGTGCCAGCAGCTTGGCACTAGCGGGAGATAATAGGAAGCAGTACTTC
TRBV5-1	.	TRBJ1-1	few	CASSFKGVTEAFF	TGCGCCAGCAGCTTTAAGGGGGTCACTGAAGCTTTCTTT
TRBV5-5	.	TRBJ1-2	.	CASSHRTQRGYTF	TGTGCCAGCAGCCACCGGACTCAACGTGGCTACACCTTC
TRBV6-2/TRBV6-3	TRBD2	TRBJ2-2	.	CASSLAGGHTGELFF	TGTGCCAGCAGCCTAGCGGGAGGGCACACCGGGGAGCTGTTTTTT
TRBV15	.	TRBJ2-3	.	CATSGGSGATQYF	TGTGCCACCAGCGGAGGGTCGGGAGCTACGCAGTATTTT